The 18 T cell receptor beta chains given below trace back to one sample, sequenced in a study of blood T cell repertoires in COVID-19. The assay was immunoSEQ multiplex PCR, and TCRdb's table has in-frame clones only and misses some. The table lists around 130,000 clones, 70% to 90% of them singletons. The source material was peripheral blood. The receptors were gathered from a human donor in a cohort sampled during active COVID-19.

The J gene is TRBJ2-1, the V gene TRBV5-1; D perhaps matches TRBD1 (5 bases). The CDR3 spans 16 residues. The ends were cut back, 4 bases at V and 0 bases at J, with 14 bases in the middle. The germline V gene has CDR1 SGHRS and CDR2 YFSETQ. The CDR3 DNA follows: TGCGCCAGCAGCCGTCAAGGGGATTACTCCTACAATGAGCAGTTCTTC. Amino acids: CASSRQGDYSYNEQFF.

The chain recombines TRBV30 with TRBJ2-6; maybe TRBD1 (7 bases). CDR3 size: 14 residues. The germline gives CDR1 GTSNPN, CDR2 SVGIG (reference sequence). V gave up 2 bases and J gave up 12 bases, with 17 bases separating them. The CDR3 spells CAWSWGGDRGVLTF. For the CDR3, the DNA is TGTGCCTGGAGTTGGGGCGGGGACAGAGGCGTCCTGACTTTC.

V usage is TRBV5-6 and J usage is TRBJ2-5, with 8 bases fitting TRBD2. CDR1 is SGHDT and CDR2 is YYEEEE in the germline V gene. This CDR3 comprises 14 residues. Trimming removed 5 bases from V and 4 bases from J; junction bases left unmatched: 7. The CDR3 protein is CASRPTGGGETQYF. Written as DNA, the CDR3 is TGTGCCAGCAGGCCCACCGGGGGGGGAGAGACCCAGTACTTC.

The chain carries TRBV30 and TRBJ1-1; D possibly corresponds to TRBD1 (5 bases). The CDR3 has 13 amino acids. V lost 5 bases, J lost 3 bases, and 13 bases lay in between. Germline V gene lookup returns CDR1 GTSNPN and CDR2 SVGIG (reference sequence). The CDR3 nucleotides are TGTGCCTGGCGGTGGGGGGAGGACACTGAAGCTTTCTTT. Its translation: CAWRWGEDTEAFF.

V is TRBV7-8 and J is TRBJ2-3, with D unresolved. The V end was cut by 5 bases, the J end by 4 bases, with 13 bases between. Looked up from germline, CDR1 is SGHVS and CDR2 is FQNEAQ. This CDR3 is built from 14 residues. CDR3 coding DNA: TGTGCCAGCAGCCCCCGATTGAGCGCAGATACGCAGTATTTT. This gives the protein CASSPRLSADTQYF.

The gene calls are TRBV7-9 and TRBJ2-3; 8 nucleotides line up with TRBD1. CDR3 length equals 16 residues. Looked up from germline, CDR1 is SEHNR and CDR2 is FQNEAQ (reference sequence). V shed 5 bases, J shed 1 base, and the junction held 8 bases outside the gene matches. CDR3 residues: CASSPGGRPGTDTQYF. For the CDR3, the DNA is TGTGCCAGCAGCCCAGGGGGCAGGCCAGGCACAGATACGCAGTATTTT. Full variable domain (remainder filled in from reference TRBV7-9 and TRBJ2-3): DTGVSQNPRHKITKRGQNVTFRCDPISEHNRLYWYRQTLGQGPEFLTYFQNEAQLEKSRLLSDRFSAERPKGSFSTLEIQRTEQGDSAMYLCASSPGGRPGTDTQYFGPGTRLTVL.

The rearrangement uses TRBV4-1 and TRBJ1-2; 8 nucleotides agree with TRBD1. The CDR3 covers 14 residues. Germline assignment: CDR1 MGHRA and CDR2 YSYEKL. V trimming: 1 base; J trimming: 8 bases; junction bases outside the gene matches: 6. The CDR3 DNA sequence: TGCGCCAGCAGCCAAGCTCAGGGGGCTTGGGGCTACACCTTC. This encodes CASSQAQGAWGYTF.

CDR3 amino acids: CASSVAADGSYEQYF. DNA for the CDR3: TGTGCCAGCAGCGTAGCAGCGGATGGGTCCTACGAGCAGTACTTC. This chain uses TRBV9 with TRBJ2-7; D is possibly TRBD2 (5 bases). Germline V CDR1 and CDR2: SGDLS, YYNGEE. Trimming took off 0 bases at V and 1 base at J, with 11 bases between the two ends. The length of the CDR3 is 15 residues.

This clone was observed many times. The chain couples TRBV3-1 (or the pseudogene TRBV3-2) to TRBJ2-7; TRBD1 aligns across 9 bases. The CDR3 length is 16 residues. CDR1 and CDR2 from the germline V gene are LGHDT and YNNKEL (reference sequence). The J segment lost 2 bases and the V segment lost 5 bases, leaving 10 bases of the junction unmatched. The CDR3 reads CASSSSPGQGPYEQYF. CDR3 nucleotide sequence: TGTGCCAGCAGCTCCTCCCCGGGACAGGGACCCTACGAGCAGTACTTC.

The chain carries TRBV5-6 and TRBJ2-5; tentatively, D is TRBD1 (7 bases). The CDR3 is 14 amino acids. Trimming shortened V by 0 bases and J by 7 bases, and 13 bases separated the two germline ends. Germline CDR1 and CDR2: SGHDT and YYEEEE. CDR3 coding DNA: TGTGCCAGCAGCTTGGGGGACCAGGGGGGGACCCAGTACTTC. Its translation: CASSLGDQGGTQYF.

This chain's CDR3 is CATSSSRTSGGGQFF. The CDR3 DNA is TGTGCCACCAGCAGTTCCCGGACTAGCGGGGGGGGGCAGTTCTTC. The rearrangement uses TRBV15 and TRBJ2-1, with TRBD2 matching 15 bases. Germline V lookup: CDR1 LNHNV, CDR2 YYDKDF (reference sequence). CDR3 length: 15 residues. The trim removed 3 bases at V and 12 bases at J, leaving 6 bases unmatched.

The V and J genes are TRBV7-8 and TRBJ2-7, with 7 bases lining up with TRBD1. The CDR3 is 14 amino acids. Trimming took 5 bases from V and 3 from J; bases not matched to a gene: 7. Looked up from germline, CDR1 is SGHVS and CDR2 is FQNEAQ. The CDR3 loop reads CASSQGDSNYEQYF. The CDR3 DNA reads as TGTGCCAGCAGCCAGGGGGACAGCAACTACGAGCAGTACTTC.

This clone was seen just once. The J gene is TRBJ1-2, the V gene TRBV5-1; 8 positions agree with TRBD1. CDR1 and CDR2 (germline): SGHRS, YFSETQ. This CDR3 comprises 14 residues. V lost 3 bases to trimming and J lost 8 bases; unmatched junction nucleotides: 9. CDR3 amino acids: CASSSDRDRAGYTF. The CDR3, as DNA: TGCGCCAGCAGCTCGGACAGGGACCGGGCAGGCTACACCTTC.

The chain links TRBV18 to TRBJ2-7, with a weak D call TRBD2 (6 bases). Germline CDR1 is KGHSH and CDR2 is LQKENI. The V gene lost 2 bases and the J gene lost 6 bases, with 14 bases spanning the gap. There are 14 residues in the CDR3. The CDR3 bases are TGTGCCAGCTCACCAGGAGCGACTAGAGGCGAGCAGTACTTC. It translates to CASSPGATRGEQYF.

In this sample, this clone turned up a few times. The rearrangement uses TRBV15 and TRBJ2-2; a weak D match, TRBD2 (5 bases). V was shortened by 0 bases and J by 9 bases, with 17 bases between the two germline ends. CDR1 is LNHNV, CDR2 YYDKDF, per germline (reference sequence). The CDR3 extends over 16 amino acids. The CDR3 DNA reads as TGTGCCACCAGCAGAGATCTTTTCGGGGAGTGGAGGGAGCTGTTTTTT. Amino acid sequence: CATSRDLFGEWRELFF.

This chain connects TRBV3-1 (or the pseudogene TRBV3-2) to TRBJ1-2, with a weak D call TRBD1 (6 bases). Germline V gene sequence: CDR1 LGHDT, CDR2 YNNKEL (reference sequence). The CDR3 has 15 residues. V gave up 1 base and J gave up 2 bases, with 11 bases separating them. DNA of the CDR3: TGTGCCAGCAGCCAAGTTCCCCAGGGGAACTATGGCTACACCTTC. Its translation is CASSQVPQGNYGYTF.

The V call is TRBV10-3, the J call TRBJ1-2; TRBD1 might be the D (5 bases). This CDR3 spans 13 amino acids. Per germline, CDR1 ENHRY and CDR2 SYGVKD. Trimming took off 7 bases at V and 8 bases at J, with 17 bases between the two ends. CDR3 bases: TGTGCCATCACCCCTCTCGGGGCGGGAGGCTACACCTTC. This codes for CAITPLGAGGYTF.

The sample holds one count of this clone. The V call is TRBV3-1 (or the pseudogene TRBV3-2), the J call TRBJ2-1; unclear D gene. This CDR3 spans 15 amino acids. Trimming pared 4 bases from V and 2 bases from J, leaving 12 bases between. From germline, CDR1 is LGHDT and CDR2 YNNKEL (reference sequence). Here the CDR3 DNA reads TGTGCCAGCAGCCTCGAACTAAACACCTACAATGAGCAGTTCTTC. Its translation: CASSLELNTYNEQFF.